This T cell receptor beta chain is drawn from a study of blood T cell repertoires in COVID-19 (dated by TCRdb to about 2020). The study in broad terms: The collaborator samples originated in the United States, Italy and Spain and spanned the acute and convalescent phases of COVID-19. The prospective study material was composed of cDNA or gDNA derived from T cells, B-cell-depleted T cells, or PBMCs. Deeply sampled blood TCRbeta repertoires from subjects exposed to, actively infected with, or recovered from COVID-19 were included in the dataset. The repertoires were released in a freely available public database intended as a resource for research on the immune response to SARS-CoV-2. Samples were obtained from the ongoing ImmuneRACE study (first 160 participants) and from some 1,200 subjects provided by 6 global collaborators. Nearly every sample came with metadata listing a de-identified subject ID, COVID-19 status, age in years and sex. Where available, HLA class I and class II types were obtained from metadata supplied by the sample provider rather than from assay-based typing. Paper-wide results and their limitations: The quantity of clinical and demographic metadata differed by source and by participant and was supplied without curation.

The immunoSEQ Assay, a bias-controlled multiplex PCR, was used to amplify TCRbeta CDR3 regions from genomic DNA. Concerning the study's data processing: The number of nucleated cells in each sample was estimated from the amplification of reference gene primers within the assay. To quantify the absolute abundance of each unique TCRbeta CDR3 rearrangement, sequence reads were collapsed and filtered. For each sample, productive Simpson clonality was calculated by taking the square root of Simpson's diversity index across productive rearrangements. As stored in TCRdb, this immuneACCESS dataset retains in-frame rearrangements with V and J assigned. A fraction of the clones does not appear; measured against another copy, unresolved V genes explain less than half of the discrepancy, and the remainder lacks a known reason. The V and J calls and clone size were taken over from that table, and D and trimming were inferred from the DNA. The sample contains some 33,000 clones, around 90% of them found a single time. The top ten constitute 20% to 25% of the sample.

Whole blood was collected in K2EDTA tubes by collaborating institutions according to the institutions' own protocols. For TCRbeta analysis, collaborators shipped samples as frozen whole blood, isolated PBMCs, or DNA extracted from either of those sample types. From the germline V gene, CDR1 is MDHEN and CDR2 is SYDVKM. The CDR3 spans 15 residues, from the cysteine through the phenylalanine. Kept here is only the CDR3 DNA, which spans 45 bases and is read in frame from base 1. Deletion took 2 bases off V and 7 bases off J, with a span of 17 bases between the germline ends. A remark on this clone: Its antigen is not yet known. No much larger clonotype is one base removed from it; base qualities were not supplied.

Sequenced: peripheral blood. The sequence came from a man aged 60 to 75 with acute or convalescent COVID-19. The chain uses TRBV28 and TRBJ1-2; TRBD1 is a possible D gene, resting on 6 matching bases. This receptor carries the CDR3 CASSLGGPTYGGYTF. The DNA sequence is given as TGTGCCAGCAGTTTAGGGGGCCCAACCTATGGTGGCTACACCTTC.